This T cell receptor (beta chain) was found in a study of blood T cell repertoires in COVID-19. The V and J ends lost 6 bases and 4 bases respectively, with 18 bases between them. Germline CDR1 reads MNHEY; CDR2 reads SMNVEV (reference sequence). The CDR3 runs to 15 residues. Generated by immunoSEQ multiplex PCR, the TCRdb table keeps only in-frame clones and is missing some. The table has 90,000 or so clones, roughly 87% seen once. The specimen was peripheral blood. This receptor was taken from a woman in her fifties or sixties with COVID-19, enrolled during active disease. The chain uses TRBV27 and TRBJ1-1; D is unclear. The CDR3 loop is CASRKTAYTTTEAFF. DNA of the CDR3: TGTGCCAGCAGGAAAACAGCTTACACCACCACTGAAGCTTTCTTT.